Listed below are T cell receptor beta chains from one sample, sequenced in a study of low-dose radiotherapy and immunotherapy resistance in tumors. TCRdb analysed the reads with MiXCR anew, one entry per CDR3 protein. The sample records 35,000 to 45,000 distinct CDR3 sequences, less than 30% being singletons. The sequenced sample was PBMCs, obtained after low-dose radiotherapy plus immunotherapy. Every receptor here comes from a male donor with prostate cancer. Both conserved end residues are part of each CDR3. The order of the fields is clone size, D gene, V gene, J gene, CDR3 DNA, CDR3 protein. D genes are given only for firm matches. Not every row has a clone size; where given, it reads once, few, many or a size class.

>many|.|TRBV20-1|TRBJ2-7
TGCAGTGCTAGGGCCGGGACAACCTACGAGCAGTACTTC
CSARAGTTYEQYF
>many|.|TRBV5-1|TRBJ2-1
TGCGCCAGCAGCTCTCCCGGACGGGTCTACAATGAGCAGTTCTTC
CASSSPGRVYNEQFF
>few|TRBD1|TRBV11-1|TRBJ1-6
TGTGCCAGCAGCCCTAGGGGCGGGACAGGCATGAATTCACCCCTCCACTTT
CASSPRGGTGMNSPLHF
>few|TRBD2|TRBV7-9|TRBJ2-2
TGTGCCAGCAGCTTAAGCTCCGGACTAGTCACCGGGGAGCTGTTTTTT
CASSLSSGLVTGELFF
>medium-sized|.|TRBV5-5|TRBJ2-3
TGTGCCAGCAGCTTGGATGTTTGGGGTGGCACAGATACGCAGTATTTT
CASSLDVWGGTDTQYF
>many|.|TRBV2|TRBJ2-3
TGTGCCAGCAGACCGGTGGAGGAGGGCACAGATACGCAGTATTTT
CASRPVEEGTDTQYF
>few|.|TRBV28|TRBJ2-7
TGTGCCAGCAGCACCTCAAGCGCAAGCTCCTACGAGCAGTACTTC
CASSTSSASSYEQYF
>many|.|TRBV19|TRBJ1-1
TGTGCCAGTAGTATTAAGGAGAACACTGAAGCTTTCTTT
CASSIKENTEAFF
>many|.|TRBV6-6|TRBJ1-1
TGTGCCAGCAGTTACAGGGTGGACACTGAAGCTTTCTTT
CASSYRVDTEAFF
>.|TRBD2|TRBV12-3/TRBV12-4|TRBJ2-7
TGTGCCAGCAGTTTAGCGCTGGGGGGGAGCTCCTACGAGCAGTACTTC
CASSLALGGSSYEQYF
>many|.|TRBV5-1|TRBJ2-1
TGCGCCAGCAGCTGGGACGCCACCCGCAATGAGCAGTTCTTC
CASSWDATRNEQFF
>many|TRBD1|TRBV5-4|TRBJ2-7
TGTGCCAGCAGCCCCTCCGGGACAGGGTACGAGCAGTACTTC
CASSPSGTGYEQYF
>many|.|TRBV18|TRBJ2-1
TGTGCCAGCTCACTTCTAGGTCACCCTGAGCAGTTCTTC
CASSLLGHPEQFF
>.|.|TRBV7-3|TRBJ2-2
TGTGCCGGCAGCTTAACCCCCTCGGGTACAGCGAACACCGGGGAGCTGTTTTTT
CAGSLTPSGTANTGELFF
>many|.|TRBV9|TRBJ2-6
TGTGCCAGCAGCCCTGGGGCCAACGTCCTGACTTTC
CASSPGANVLTF
>many|.|TRBV25-1|TRBJ1-5
TGTGCCAGCAGTCTAGGGGACGGTCAGCCCCAGCATTTT
CASSLGDGQPQHF
>.|TRBD1|TRBV20-1|TRBJ1-5
TGCAGTGCTTTGAAAACAGGGGGCTCTGAGCTAGGTCAGCCCCAGCATTTT
CSALKTGGSELGQPQHF
>few|TRBD2|TRBV28|TRBJ2-1
TGTGCCAGCAGTTTACCGGGGGGATATTCGGTTGAGCAGTTCTTC
CASSLPGGYSVEQFF
>many|TRBD2|TRBV19|TRBJ2-4
TGTGCCAGTACCGGGAGCGGGGGGGCTAAAAACATTCAGTACTTC
CASTGSGGAKNIQYF
>many|.|TRBV11-2|TRBJ1-2
TGTGCCAGCAGCTTAGATTCAGCTAACTATGGCTACACCTTC
CASSLDSANYGYTF
>few|TRBD1|TRBV5-4|TRBJ2-3
TGTGCCAGCAGAAAGGACGGGACAGGGATGCCAGATACGCAGTATTTT
CASRKDGTGMPDTQYF
>many|TRBD2|TRBV27|TRBJ2-5
TGTGCCAGCAGTTTAGTTAGCGGGGGGATCGGAGAGACCCAGTACTTC
CASSLVSGGIGETQYF
>many|TRBD1|TRBV6-2/TRBV6-3|TRBJ1-2
TGTGCCAGCAGTACCGGGACAGGGGCTAACTATGGCTACACCTTC
CASSTGTGANYGYTF
>many|.|TRBV10-2|TRBJ1-6
TGCGCCAGCAGTGAGATCCCCAGATCTTATAATTCACCCCTCCACTTT
CASSEIPRSYNSPLHF
>many|.|TRBV20-1|TRBJ2-1
TGCAGTGCTAGATGGGCTCCCTACAATGAGCAGTTCTTC
CSARWAPYNEQFF
>.|.|TRBV6-2/TRBV6-3|TRBJ1-1
TGTGCCAGCAGTGAATCTATGGGGGCCGGGAGGGCTGAAGCTTTCTTT
CASSESMGAGRAEAFF
>.|TRBD1|TRBV5-5|TRBJ2-3
TGTGCCAGCAGCCCCGGAGACAGGGGGTTTATAGATACGCAGTATTTT
CASSPGDRGFIDTQYF
>many|.|TRBV19|TRBJ1-5
TGTGCCAGTAGTACCGGACAGCTTAATAGCAATCAGCCCCAGCATTTT
CASSTGQLNSNQPQHF
>many|TRBD2|TRBV7-9|TRBJ2-1
TGTGCCAGCAGCTCCGGACTAGGACACAATGAGCAGTTCTTC
CASSSGLGHNEQFF
>once|TRBD1|TRBV5-4|TRBJ1-1
TGTGCCAGCAGCTTTCCGACAGGGAGCACTGAAGCTTTCTTT
CASSFPTGSTEAFF
>many|.|TRBV5-6|TRBJ1-6
TGTGCCAGCAGCGGCAGGGGATCCTATAATTCACCCCTCCACTTT
CASSGRGSYNSPLHF
>.|TRBD1|TRBV29-1|TRBJ1-2
TGCAGCGTTGGTCTAGGGGGCGGCTATGGCTACACCTTC
CSVGLGGGYGYTF
>many|.|TRBV9|TRBJ2-5
TGTGCCAGCAGCGTAGCAGCAGAAAAAGAGACCCAGTACTTC
CASSVAAEKETQYF
>.|.|TRBV5-1|TRBJ2-2
TGCGCCAGCAGCTTGGACGGAGAAAACACCGGGGAGCTGTTGTTTTTT
CASSLDGENTGELLFF
>many|TRBD2|TRBV11-3|TRBJ2-3
TGTGCCAGCAGCTTGACTAGCAGCACAGATACGCAGTATTTT
CASSLTSSTDTQYF
>many|.|TRBV29-1|TRBJ2-1
TGCAGCGTTGGCCACGGGGATAACTACAATGAGCAGTTCTTC
CSVGHGDNYNEQFF
>many|.|TRBV5-5|TRBJ1-2
TGTGCCAGCAGCAATGAATGGTATGGCTACACCTTC
CASSNEWYGYTF
>.|.|TRBV27|TRBJ1-2
TGTGCCAGCAGTTCCCTGTCGGGGGGCTACACCTTC
CASSSLSGGYTF
>many|.|TRBV11-2|TRBJ2-2
TGTGCCAGCAGCCCAGCCGGAGGGCCGCGCACCGGGGAGCTGTTTTTT
CASSPAGGPRTGELFF
>many|TRBD1|TRBV5-1|TRBJ1-5
TGCGCCAGCAGCTTTGGACAGGGATGGCAGCCCCAGCATTTT
CASSFGQGWQPQHF
>many|TRBD1|TRBV2|TRBJ1-2
TGTGCCAGCAGTAGGACAGGCTATGGCTACACCTTC
CASSRTGYGYTF
>.|TRBD1|TRBV5-5|TRBJ1-1
TGTGCCAGCAGCTCCCCCACAGGGGTGGGGAACACTGAAGCTTTCTTT
CASSSPTGVGNTEAFF
>many|.|TRBV12-3/TRBV12-4|TRBJ2-1
TGTGCCAGCACGAGGACTCCCATGAGTAACAATGAGCAGTTCTTC
CASTRTPMSNNEQFF
>.|TRBD2|TRBV29-1|TRBJ2-1
TGCAGCGCCCGGACTAGCGGGGCCCCGGTCCATGAGCAGTTCTTC
CSARTSGAPVHEQFF
>many|.|TRBV5-1|TRBJ2-7
TGCGCCAGCAGCCCCGAGGGTAGCAGTAGCGGAGGACAGTACTTC
CASSPEGSSSGGQYF
>many|TRBD1|TRBV5-1|TRBJ2-7
TGCGCCAGCAGCTTTAGTGACAGGGTCTACGAGCAGTACTTC
CASSFSDRVYEQYF
>many|.|TRBV5-3|TRBJ2-2
TGTGCCAGCAGCTCCCCCCGGAAGGGGCCGACCGGGGAGCTGTTTTTT
CASSSPRKGPTGELFF
>.|.|TRBV11-1|TRBJ2-5
.
CASSNQTSMYLCASSPPALETQYF
>many|.|TRBV19|TRBJ1-5
TGTGCCAGTGCTTACGGGAATTTAAGCAATCAGCCCCAGCATTTT
CASAYGNLSNQPQHF
>many|.|TRBV2|TRBJ1-1
TGTGCCAGCACCTGGGGGAATATGAACACTGAAGCTTTCTTT
CASTWGNMNTEAFF
>.|TRBD1|TRBV7-6|TRBJ2-1
TGTGCCAGCAGCTCTACCACCCGGACAGGGGGTACCTACGAGCAGTTCTTC
CASSSTTRTGGTYEQFF
>many|TRBD2|TRBV6-2/TRBV6-3|TRBJ2-7
TGTGCCAGCAGAAAGACTAGCGGCATGTCATGGGAGCAGTACTTC
CASRKTSGMSWEQYF
>many|.|TRBV7-2|TRBJ1-2
TGTGCCAGCAGCTTGAACGCCGGAGGTGGCTACACCTTC
CASSLNAGGGYTF
>.|TRBD2|TRBV2|TRBJ2-3
TGTGCCAGCAGCGAGACTAGCGGAGGGGATACGCAGTATTTT
CASSETSGGDTQYF
>many|TRBD1|TRBV18|TRBJ1-5
TGTGCAAGTGGACAGGGGCACAATCAGCCCCAGCATTTT
CASGQGHNQPQHF
>medium-sized|.|TRBV27|TRBJ2-1
TGTGCCACCAGTAAACCGGGAGAAGATATTTATGAGCAGTTCTTC
CATSKPGEDIYEQFF
>many|.|TRBV12-3/TRBV12-4|TRBJ1-4
TGTGCCAGCAGGGCGACAGGCTCACCAGAAAAACTGTTTTTT
CASRATGSPEKLFF
>many|TRBD1|TRBV19|TRBJ1-3
TGTGCCAGTAGTATTACCGGGACAGACCCGAGGAGCTCTGGAAACACCATATATTTT
CASSITGTDPRSSGNTIYF